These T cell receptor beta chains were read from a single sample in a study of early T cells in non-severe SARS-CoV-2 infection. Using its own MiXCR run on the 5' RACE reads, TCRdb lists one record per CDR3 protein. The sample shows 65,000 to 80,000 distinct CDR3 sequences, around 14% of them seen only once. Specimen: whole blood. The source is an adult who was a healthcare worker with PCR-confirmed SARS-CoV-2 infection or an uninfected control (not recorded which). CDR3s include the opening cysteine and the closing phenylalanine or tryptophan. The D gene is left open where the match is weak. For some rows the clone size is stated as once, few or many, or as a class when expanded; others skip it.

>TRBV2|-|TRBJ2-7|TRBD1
TGTGCCAGCAGTCCAAGACAGGGAAAAGGGCACGAGCAGTACTTC
CASSPRQGKGHEQYF
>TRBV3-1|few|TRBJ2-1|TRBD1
TGTGCCAGCAGCCGTGGCGGACAGGGCTCCTACAATGAGCAGTTCTTC
CASSRGGQGSYNEQFF
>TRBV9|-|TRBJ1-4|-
TGTGCCAGCAGCGTAGGAGGGCTGGAGGAAAAACTGTTTTTT
CASSVGGLEEKLFF
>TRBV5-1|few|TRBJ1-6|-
TGCGCCAGCAGCCCGGCTGGGCAGGACAATTCACCCCTCCACTTT
CASSPAGQDNSPLHF
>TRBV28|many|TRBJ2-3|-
TGTGCCAGCAGTTTATGGGGGGACACCCGCACGGGTACGCAGTATTTT
CASSLWGDTRTGTQYF
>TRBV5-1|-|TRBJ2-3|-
TGCGCCAGCAGCTTTGGGGAGAGCACAGATACGCAGTATTTT
CASSFGESTDTQYF
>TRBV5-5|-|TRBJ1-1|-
TGTGCCAGCAGAGGCCAGAACACTGAAGCTTTCTTT
CASRGQNTEAFF
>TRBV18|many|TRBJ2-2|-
TGTGCCAGCTCACCACCTAGGGACACCGGGGAGCTGTTTTTT
CASSPPRDTGELFF
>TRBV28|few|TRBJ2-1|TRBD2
TGTGCCAGCGGGAGCGGGAGCACCAATGAGCAGTTCTTC
CASGSGSTNEQFF
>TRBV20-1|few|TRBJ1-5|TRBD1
TGCAGTGCCACATTAGGACAGGGCAATCAGCCCCAGCATTTT
CSATLGQGNQPQHF
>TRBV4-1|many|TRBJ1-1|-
TGCGCCAGCAGCCAGTTTGTTCGGGGACAGAACACTGAAGCTTTCTTT
CASSQFVRGQNTEAFF
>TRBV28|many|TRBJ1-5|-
TGTGCCAGCAGTTTAAATCAGCCCCAGCATTTT
CASSLNQPQHF
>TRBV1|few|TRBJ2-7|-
TGCACCAGCAGCCAACCGCCTCCCGGCCTCCCCTACGAGCAGTACTTC
CTSSQPPPGLPYEQYF
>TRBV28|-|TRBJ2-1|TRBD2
TGTGCCAGCAGTTTAATCGAGGGACTAGCGGGAGGGGATGAGCAGTTCTTC
CASSLIEGLAGGDEQFF
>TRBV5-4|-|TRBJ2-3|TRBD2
TGTGCCAGCCAGCGGGACGATAGCACAGATACGCAGTATTTT
CASQRDDSTDTQYF